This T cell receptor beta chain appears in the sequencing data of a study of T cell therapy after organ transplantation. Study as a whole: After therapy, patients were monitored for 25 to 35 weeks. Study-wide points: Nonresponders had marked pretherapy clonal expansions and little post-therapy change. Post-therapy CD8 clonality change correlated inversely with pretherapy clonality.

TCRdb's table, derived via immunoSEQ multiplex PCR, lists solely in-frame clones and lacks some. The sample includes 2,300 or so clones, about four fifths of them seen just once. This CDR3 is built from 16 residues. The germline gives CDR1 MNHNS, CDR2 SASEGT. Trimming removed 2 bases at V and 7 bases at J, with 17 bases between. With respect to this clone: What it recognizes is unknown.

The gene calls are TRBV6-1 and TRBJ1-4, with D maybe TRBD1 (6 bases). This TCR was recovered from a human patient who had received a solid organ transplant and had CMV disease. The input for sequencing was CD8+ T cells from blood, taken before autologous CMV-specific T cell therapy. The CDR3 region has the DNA TGTGCCAGCAGTGAACTAAGGGGGGCCGTAGGTGAAAAACTGTTTTTT. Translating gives CASSELRGAVGEKLFF.